The rows below give T cell receptor beta chains drawn from one sample of a study of CD8+ T cells in alopecia areata. The table came from immunoSEQ multiplex PCR; TCRdb's copy has only in-frame clones and leaves some out. This table has around 210,000 clones, roughly 56% appearing once. The material sequenced was CD8+ T cells sorted from blood. All receptors come from a human donor in good health. CDR3s include the opening cysteine and the closing phenylalanine or tryptophan. A D gene is named only where the DNA matches it firmly. Some rows have no size entry. The others give once, few or many, or a class for an expanded clone.

>TRBJ2-5|TRBV7-9|.|few
CASRGAKGRETQYF
TGTGCCAGCCGAGGGGCGAAAGGAAGAGAGACCCAGTACTTC
>TRBJ2-1|TRBV4-1|TRBD1|.
CASSQLTGGDEQFF
TGCGCCAGCAGCCAACTGACAGGGGGCGATGAGCAGTTCTTC
>TRBJ2-1|TRBV13|TRBD2|.
CASNSGGRNEQFF
TGTGCCAGCAACAGCGGGGGCAGGAATGAGCAGTTCTTC
>TRBJ1-1|TRBV29-1|.|.
CSVDVGGAFF
TGCAGCGTCGACGTCGGGGGGGCTTTCTTT
>TRBJ1-6|TRBV7-7|TRBD1|few
CASSWTGNSPLHF
TGTGCCAGCAGCTGGACAGGGAATTCACCCCTCCACTTT
>TRBJ1-4|TRBV25-1|.|once
CASSQGPGQGKLFF
TGTGCCAGCAGTCAGGGCCCGGGTCAAGGCAAACTGTTTTTT
>TRBJ1-1|TRBV11-1|.|.
CASSFIGVRNTEAFF
TGTGCCAGCAGCTTTATAGGGGTACGAAACACTGAAGCTTTCTTT
>TRBJ2-5|TRBV30|.|.
CAWSFPGLKAETQYF
TGTGCCTGGAGTTTCCCCGGACTTAAAGCGGAGACCCAGTACTTC
>TRBJ2-5|TRBV5-1|TRBD1|.
CASSGDRGLGETQYF
TGCGCCAGCAGCGGAGACAGGGGGCTCGGGGAGACCCAGTACTTC
>TRBJ2-7|TRBV7-9|.|.
CASSSLGNRVTYEQYF
TGTGCCAGCAGCTCTTTAGGTAACAGGGTGACCTACGAGCAGTACTTC
>TRBJ2-7|TRBV2|TRBD2|.
CASSTTSGEYEQYF
TGTGCCAGCAGTACAACTAGCGGGGAGTACGAGCAGTACTTC
>TRBJ2-3|TRBV4-1|.|.
CASSEVRRTDTQYF
TGCGCCAGCTCAGAGGTCCGTCGCACAGATACGCAGTATTTT
>TRBJ1-3|TRBV4-1|.|.
CASSPDGTSGNTIYF
TGCGCCAGCAGCCCCGACGGGACTTCTGGAAACACCATATATTTT
>TRBJ2-5|TRBV7-9|TRBD1|.
CASSPPGQKETQYF
TGTGCCAGCAGCCCTCCGGGACAGAAAGAGACCCAGTACTTC
>TRBJ2-7|TRBV5-6|TRBD1|.
CASSTDPGQTPYEQYF
TGTGCCAGCAGCACGGACCCGGGACAGACTCCGTACGAGCAGTACTTC
>TRBJ1-1|TRBV13|.|.
CASSDTGQNTEAFF
TGTGCCAGCAGCGACACGGGACAGAACACTGAAGCTTTCTTT
>TRBJ1-2|TRBV7-2|TRBD1|once
CASSTATGDYNGYTF
TGTGCCAGCAGCACTGCGACAGGGGACTACAATGGCTACACCTTC
>TRBJ1-2|TRBV29-1|.|few
CSVGLLSDSPYGYTF
TGCAGCGTTGGTCTTTTAAGCGACAGCCCCTATGGCTACACCTTC
>TRBJ2-1|TRBV19|.|few
CASSTRTEDYNEQFF
TGTGCCAGTAGTACCCGGACGGAAGACTACAATGAGCAGTTCTTC
>TRBJ2-1|TRBV29-1|TRBD2|few
CSVEGRLARGYNEQFF
TGCAGCGTTGAGGGCCGACTAGCGAGAGGGTACAATGAGCAGTTCTTC
>TRBJ2-5|TRBV27|TRBD2|.
CASSPFRGLAQETQYF
TGTGCCAGCAGTCCATTCCGCGGACTAGCACAAGAGACCCAGTACTTC
>TRBJ1-3|TRBV7-9|.|.
CASSPDLTGNTIYF
TGTGCCAGCAGCCCTGACTTAACGGGAAACACCATATATTTT
>TRBJ2-1|TRBV7-9|.|.
CASRLQGERNEQFF
TGTGCCAGCAGATTGCAGGGCGAGAGGAATGAGCAGTTCTTC
>TRBJ2-5|TRBV6-5|TRBD1|once
CASRRTGTAQETQYF
TGTGCCAGCAGGCGTACAGGGACAGCACAAGAGACCCAGTACTTC
>TRBJ2-7|TRBV5-1|TRBD1|.
CASSFGTAYEQYF
TGCGCCAGCAGCTTCGGGACAGCCTACGAGCAGTACTTC
>TRBJ2-7|TRBV5-4|TRBD2|.
CASSSRLAGGWSSYEQYF
TGTGCCAGCAGCTCTCGACTAGCGGGGGGGTGGAGCTCCTACGAGCAGTACTTC
>TRBJ1-1|TRBV19|.|few
CASSISGAEAFF
TGTGCCAGTAGTATCTCAGGGGCTGAAGCTTTCTTT
>TRBJ2-1|TRBV7-9|.|.
CASSLPNEQFF
TGTGCCAGCAGCCTCCCCAATGAGCAGTTCTTC
>TRBJ2-1|TRBV19|TRBD1|.
CASRVQGAGYNEQFF
TGTGCCAGTAGGGTACAGGGGGCAGGATACAATGAGCAGTTCTTC
>TRBJ2-7|TRBV15|TRBD1|few
CATSSHPGTAYEQYF
TGTGCCACCAGCAGTCACCCGGGGACAGCTTACGAGCAGTACTTC
>TRBJ1-3|TRBV30|.|.
CAWRAGNTIYF
TGTGCCTGGCGAGCTGGAAACACCATATATTTT
>TRBJ2-2|TRBV4-1|.|.
CASSQVGANTGELFF
TGCGCCAGCAGCCAAGTGGGGGCGAACACCGGGGAGCTGTTTTTT
>TRBJ1-5|TRBV7-6|.|once
CASSRTADQPQHF
TGTGCCAGCAGCCGGACAGCCGATCAGCCCCAGCATTTT
>TRBJ1-1|TRBV29-1|.|few
CSVRFVNTEAFF
TGCAGCGTTCGATTTGTGAACACTGAAGCTTTCTTT
>TRBJ1-6|TRBV6-1|TRBD1|many
CATTPGTGGGSPLHF
TGTGCCACCACCCCCGGGACAGGGGGCGGTTCACCCCTCCACTTT
>TRBJ2-3|TRBV27|TRBD1|few
CASKNRDRVTDTQYF
TGTGCCAGCAAAAACCGGGACAGGGTCACAGATACGCAGTATTTT
>TRBJ2-7|TRBV13|.|.
CASMGEGALREQYF
TGTGCCAGCATGGGGGAGGGGGCCCTTCGGGAGCAGTACTTC
>TRBJ2-2|TRBV5-1|.|.
CASTFPTTGELFF
TGCGCCAGCACATTTCCCACAACCGGGGAGCTGTTTTTT
>TRBJ1-2|TRBV29-1|.|few
CSVTAPRTDNYGYTF
TGCAGCGTTACCGCGCCCCGGACGGATAACTATGGCTACACCTTC
>TRBJ2-1|TRBV14|TRBD2|.
CASSGLAGGTDNEQFF
TGTGCCAGCAGCGGGCTAGCGGGGGGCACCGACAATGAGCAGTTCTTC
>TRBJ2-5|TRBV2|.|.
CASRWSASIETQYF
TGTGCCAGCAGGTGGTCGGCCTCGATTGAGACCCAGTACTTC
>TRBJ1-2|TRBV5-6|.|.
CASSLIGSQYGYTF
TGTGCCAGCAGCTTAATCGGCAGTCAGTATGGCTACACCTTC
>TRBJ1-1|TRBV13|TRBD1|.
CASSPQGARNTEAFF
TGTGCCAGCAGCCCTCAGGGGGCGAGGAACACTGAAGCTTTCTTT
>TRBJ1-5|TRBV5-6|TRBD1|.
CASSWGTGPQHF
TGTGCCAGCAGCTGGGGGACAGGGCCCCAGCATTTT
>TRBJ1-2|TRBV7-9|.|.
CASSLHRAHLTF
TGTGCCAGCAGCTTACACAGGGCCCATCTCACCTTC
>TRBJ2-5|TRBV5-6|.|.
CASSLRVPQETQYF
TGTGCCAGCAGCTTGCGGGTTCCCCAAGAGACCCAGTACTTC
>TRBJ1-2|TRBV7-9|TRBD1|.
CASSLDRDSGYTF
TGTGCCAGCAGCTTGGACAGGGACTCTGGCTACACCTTC
>TRBJ2-1|TRBV6-6|TRBD2|few
CASSYVTSGFNEQFF
TGTGCCAGCAGTTACGTGACTAGCGGTTTCAATGAGCAGTTCTTC
>TRBJ2-1|TRBV29-1|TRBD1|.
CSPVGQGKGNEQFF
TGCAGCCCGGTGGGACAGGGAAAGGGCAATGAGCAGTTCTTC
>TRBJ1-2|TRBV27|.|.
CASSQSPGLGGYTF
TGTGCCAGCAGTCAAAGCCCCGGACTAGGAGGCTACACCTTC
>TRBJ1-1|TRBV14|.|.
CASSPWGTEAFF
TGTGCCAGCAGCCCCTGGGGCACTGAAGCTTTCTTT
>TRBJ2-2|TRBV27|.|.
CASSLGYTGELFF
TGTGCCAGCAGTTTAGGGTACACCGGGGAGCTGTTTTTT
>TRBJ1-5|TRBV6-1|.|.
CASSVTGMRGNQPQHF
TGTGCCAGCAGTGTTACAGGGATGAGAGGCAATCAGCCCCAGCATTTT
>TRBJ2-2|TRBV4-2|.|.
CASRDRNTGELFF
TGTGCCAGCAGGGACAGAAACACCGGGGAGCTGTTTTTT
>TRBJ2-7|TRBV27|.|.
CASSYGQYYEQYF
TGTGCCAGCAGTTATGGACAGTACTACGAGCAGTACTTC
>TRBJ2-7|TRBV15|TRBD1|few
CATSRERQGNHEQYF
TGTGCCACCAGCAGAGAGCGACAGGGGAACCACGAGCAGTACTTC
>TRBJ2-5|TRBV6-6|TRBD2|.
CASSPQSGGVGETQYF
TGTGCCAGCAGTCCCCAAAGCGGGGGGGTCGGGGAGACCCAGTACTTC